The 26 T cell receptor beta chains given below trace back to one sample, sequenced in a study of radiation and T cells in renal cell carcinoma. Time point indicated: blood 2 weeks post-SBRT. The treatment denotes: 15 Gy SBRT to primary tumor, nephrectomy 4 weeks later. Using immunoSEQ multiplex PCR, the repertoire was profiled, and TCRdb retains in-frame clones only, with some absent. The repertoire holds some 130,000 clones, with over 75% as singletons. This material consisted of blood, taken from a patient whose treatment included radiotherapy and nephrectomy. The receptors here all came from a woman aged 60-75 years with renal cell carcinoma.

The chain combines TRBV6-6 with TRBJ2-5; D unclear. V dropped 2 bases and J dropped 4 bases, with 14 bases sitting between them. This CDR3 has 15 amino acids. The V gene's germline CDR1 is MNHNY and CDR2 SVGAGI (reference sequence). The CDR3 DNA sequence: TGTGCCAGCAGTTACAGGCGGCAATCCGGAGAGACCCAGTACTTC. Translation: CASSYRRQSGETQYF.

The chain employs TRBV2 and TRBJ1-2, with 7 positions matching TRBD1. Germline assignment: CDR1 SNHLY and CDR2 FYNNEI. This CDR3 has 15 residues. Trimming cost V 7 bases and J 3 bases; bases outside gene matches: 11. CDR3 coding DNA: TGTGCCAGCACCTTTACGACAGGGAGGGACTATGGCTACACCTTC. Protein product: CASTFTTGRDYGYTF.

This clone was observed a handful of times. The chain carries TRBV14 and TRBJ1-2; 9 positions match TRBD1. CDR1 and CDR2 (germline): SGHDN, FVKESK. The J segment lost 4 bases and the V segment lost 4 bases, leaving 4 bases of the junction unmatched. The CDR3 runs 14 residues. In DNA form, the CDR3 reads TGTGCCAGCAGCCCGCGGGACAGGGTCTATGGCTACACCTTC. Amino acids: CASSPRDRVYGYTF.

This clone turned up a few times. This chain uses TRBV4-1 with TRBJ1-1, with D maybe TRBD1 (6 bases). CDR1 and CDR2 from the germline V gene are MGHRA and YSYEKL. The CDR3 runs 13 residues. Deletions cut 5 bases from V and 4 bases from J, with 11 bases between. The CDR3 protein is CASSAGQTTEAFF. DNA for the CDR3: TGCGCCAGCAGCGCTGGACAGACCACTGAAGCTTTCTTT.

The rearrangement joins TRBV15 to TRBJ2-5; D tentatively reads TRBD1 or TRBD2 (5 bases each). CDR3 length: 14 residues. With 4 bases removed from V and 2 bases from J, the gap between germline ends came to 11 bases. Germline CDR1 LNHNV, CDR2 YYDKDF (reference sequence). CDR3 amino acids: CATSNGTVQETQYF. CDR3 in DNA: TGTGCCACCAGCAACGGGACGGTTCAAGAGACCCAGTACTTC.

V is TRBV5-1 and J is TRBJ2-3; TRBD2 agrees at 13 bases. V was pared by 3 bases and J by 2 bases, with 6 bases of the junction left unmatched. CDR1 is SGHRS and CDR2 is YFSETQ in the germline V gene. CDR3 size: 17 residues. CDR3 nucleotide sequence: TGCGCCAGCAGCTCCCGGGGACTAGCGGGAACCACAGATACGCAGTATTTT. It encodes CASSSRGLAGTTDTQYF.

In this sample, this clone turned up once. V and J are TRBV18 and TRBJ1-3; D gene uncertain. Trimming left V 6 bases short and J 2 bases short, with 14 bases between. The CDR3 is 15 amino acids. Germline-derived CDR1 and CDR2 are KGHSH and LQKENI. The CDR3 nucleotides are TGTGCCAGCTCCCCCTCGGCCGGCCCTGGAAACACCATATATTTT. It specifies CASSPSAGPGNTIYF.

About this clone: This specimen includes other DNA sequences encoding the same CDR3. CDR3 region: CASTNTGELFF. In DNA form, the CDR3 reads TGTGCCAGTACGAACACCGGGGAGCTGTTTTTT. The chain uses TRBV19 and TRBJ2-2; D is undetermined. V dropped 7 bases and J dropped 0 bases, with 0 bases sitting between them. Germline V gives CDR1 LNHDA, CDR2 SQIVND (reference sequence). This CDR3 region has 11 residues. The full variable domain, rest sourced from reference TRBV19 and TRBJ2-2, is DGGITQSPKYLFRKEGQNVTLSCEQNLNHDAMYWYRQDPGQGLRLIYYSQIVNDFQKGDIAEGYSVSREKKESFPLTVTSAQKNPTAFYLCASTNTGELFFGEGSRLTVL.

The CDR3 DNA reads as TGTGCCAGCAGCGTAGACGGGAGGTCTGAGGGGACAGATACGCAGTATTTT. Protein sequence: CASSVDGRSEGTDTQYF. The chain couples TRBV9 to TRBJ2-3, with 7 nucleotides matching TRBD2. The CDR3 extends over 17 amino acids. Trimming took 0 bases from V and 3 from J; bases not matched to a gene: 10. Germline V gene lookup returns CDR1 SGDLS and CDR2 YYNGEE.

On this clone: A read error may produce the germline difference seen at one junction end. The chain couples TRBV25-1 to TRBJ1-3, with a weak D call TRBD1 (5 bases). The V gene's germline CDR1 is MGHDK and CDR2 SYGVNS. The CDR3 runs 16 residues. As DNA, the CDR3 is TGTGCCAGCACCCCTAGGGGCAACCCCTCTGAAAACACCATATATTTT. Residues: CASTPRGNPSENTIYF.

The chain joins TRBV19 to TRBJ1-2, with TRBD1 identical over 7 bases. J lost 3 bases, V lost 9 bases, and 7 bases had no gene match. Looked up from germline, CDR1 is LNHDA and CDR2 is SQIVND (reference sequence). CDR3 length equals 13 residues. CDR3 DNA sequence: TGTGCCAGCGCAACAGGGGCCTACTATGGCTACACCTTC. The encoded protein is CASATGAYYGYTF.

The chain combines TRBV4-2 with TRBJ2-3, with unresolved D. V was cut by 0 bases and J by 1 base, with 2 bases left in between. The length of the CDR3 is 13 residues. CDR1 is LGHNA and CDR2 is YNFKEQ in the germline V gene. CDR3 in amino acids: CASSQDGTDTQYF. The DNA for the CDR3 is TGTGCCAGCAGCCAAGACGGCACAGATACGCAGTATTTT.

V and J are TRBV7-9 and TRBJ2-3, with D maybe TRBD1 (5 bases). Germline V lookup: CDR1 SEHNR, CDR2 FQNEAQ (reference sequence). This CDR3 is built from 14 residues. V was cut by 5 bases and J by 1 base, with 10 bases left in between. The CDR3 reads CASSAIRGTDTQYF. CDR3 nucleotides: TGTGCCAGCAGCGCCATCAGGGGCACAGATACGCAGTATTTT.

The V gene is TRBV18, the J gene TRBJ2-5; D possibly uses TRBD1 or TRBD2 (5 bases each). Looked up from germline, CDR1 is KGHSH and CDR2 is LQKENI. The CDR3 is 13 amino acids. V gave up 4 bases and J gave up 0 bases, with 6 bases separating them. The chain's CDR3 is CASSRGYQETQYF. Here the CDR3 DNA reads TGTGCCAGCTCACGGGGGTACCAAGAGACCCAGTACTTC.

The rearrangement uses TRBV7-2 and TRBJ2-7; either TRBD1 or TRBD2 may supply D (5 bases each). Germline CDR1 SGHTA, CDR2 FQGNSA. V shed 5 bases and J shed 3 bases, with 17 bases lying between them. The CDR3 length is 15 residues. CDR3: CASSPSGARVYEQYF. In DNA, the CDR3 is TGTGCCAGCAGCCCGAGTGGGGCGCGGGTCTACGAGCAGTACTTC.

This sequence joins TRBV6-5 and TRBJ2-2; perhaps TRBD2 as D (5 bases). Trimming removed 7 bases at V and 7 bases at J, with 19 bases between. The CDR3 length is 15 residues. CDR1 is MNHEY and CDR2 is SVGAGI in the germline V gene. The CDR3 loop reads CASKGVPQLGGELFF. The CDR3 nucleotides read TGTGCCAGCAAGGGAGTCCCCCAACTAGGCGGGGAGCTGTTTTTT.

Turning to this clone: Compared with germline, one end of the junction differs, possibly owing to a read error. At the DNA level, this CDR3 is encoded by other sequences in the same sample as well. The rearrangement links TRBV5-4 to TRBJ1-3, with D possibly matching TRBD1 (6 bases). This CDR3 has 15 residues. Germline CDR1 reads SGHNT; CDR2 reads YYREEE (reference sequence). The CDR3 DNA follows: TGTGCCAGTAGCTTGGACAGCTTCTCTGGAAACACCATATATTTT. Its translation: CASSLDSFSGNTIYF. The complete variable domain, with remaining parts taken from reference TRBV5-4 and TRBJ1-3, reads ETGVTQSPTHLIKTRGQQVTLRCSSQSGHNTVSWYQQALGQGPQFIFQYYREEENGRGNFPPRFSGLQFPNYSSELNVNALELDDSALYLCASSLDSFSGNTIYFGEGSWLTVV.

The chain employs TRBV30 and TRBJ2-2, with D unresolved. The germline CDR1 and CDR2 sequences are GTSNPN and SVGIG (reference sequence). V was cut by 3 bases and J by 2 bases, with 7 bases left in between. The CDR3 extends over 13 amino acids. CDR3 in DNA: TGTGCCTGGAGAGGTGACAACACCGGGGAGCTGTTTTTT. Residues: CAWRGDNTGELFF. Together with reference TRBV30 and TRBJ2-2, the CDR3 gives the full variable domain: SQTIHQWPATLVQPVGSPLSLECTVEGTSNPNLYWYRQAAGRGLQLLFYSVGIGQISSEVPQNLSASRPQDRQFILSSKKLLLSDSGFYLCAWRGDNTGELFFGEGSRLTVL.

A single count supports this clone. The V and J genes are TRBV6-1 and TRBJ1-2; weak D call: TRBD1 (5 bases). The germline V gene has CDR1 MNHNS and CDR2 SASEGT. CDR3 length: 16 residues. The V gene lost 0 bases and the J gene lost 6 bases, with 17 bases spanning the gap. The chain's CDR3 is CASSEALGGASNGYTF. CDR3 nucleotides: TGTGCCAGCAGTGAAGCGCTTGGAGGGGCCAGCAATGGCTACACCTTC.

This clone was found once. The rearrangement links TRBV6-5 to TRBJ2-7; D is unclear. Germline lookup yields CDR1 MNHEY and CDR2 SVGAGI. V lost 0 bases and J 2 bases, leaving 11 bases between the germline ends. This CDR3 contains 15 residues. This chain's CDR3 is CASSYSPDSTYEQYF. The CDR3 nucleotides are TGTGCCAGCAGTTACTCCCCAGATAGCACCTACGAGCAGTACTTC.

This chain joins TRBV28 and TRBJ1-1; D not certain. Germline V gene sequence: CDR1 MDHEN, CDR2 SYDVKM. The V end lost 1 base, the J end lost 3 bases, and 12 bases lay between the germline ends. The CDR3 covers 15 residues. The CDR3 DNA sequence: TGTGCCAGCAGTTTATACCAAGGACGGGACACTGAAGCTTTCTTT. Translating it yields CASSLYQGRDTEAFF.

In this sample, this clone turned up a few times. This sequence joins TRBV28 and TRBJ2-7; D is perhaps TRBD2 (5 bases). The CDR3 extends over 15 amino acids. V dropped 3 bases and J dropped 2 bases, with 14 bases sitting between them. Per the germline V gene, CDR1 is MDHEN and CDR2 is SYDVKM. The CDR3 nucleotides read TGTGCCAGCAGTTTGGGTCACAGCGGAGCCTACGAGCAGTACTTC. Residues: CASSLGHSGAYEQYF.

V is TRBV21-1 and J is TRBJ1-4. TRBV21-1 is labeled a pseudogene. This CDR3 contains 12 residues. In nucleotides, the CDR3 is TGTGCCAGCAGCAAAGAGTATGAAAAACTGTTTTTT. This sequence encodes CASSKEYEKLFF.

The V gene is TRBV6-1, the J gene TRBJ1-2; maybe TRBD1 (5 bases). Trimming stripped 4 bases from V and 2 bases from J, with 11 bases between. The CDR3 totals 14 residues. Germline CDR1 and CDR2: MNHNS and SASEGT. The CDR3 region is CASSAQGLNYGYTF. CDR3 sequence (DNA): TGTGCCAGCAGTGCGCAGGGCCTAAACTATGGCTACACCTTC.

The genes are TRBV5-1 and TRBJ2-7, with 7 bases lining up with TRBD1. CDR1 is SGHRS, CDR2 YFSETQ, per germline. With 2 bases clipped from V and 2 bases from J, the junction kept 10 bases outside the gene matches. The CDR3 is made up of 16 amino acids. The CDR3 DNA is TGCGCCAGCAGCTTTGTGGGTGCGACAGGGACCTACGAGCAGTACTTC. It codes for CASSFVGATGTYEQYF. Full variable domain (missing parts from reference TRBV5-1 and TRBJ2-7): KAGVTQTPRYLIKTRGQQVTLSCSPISGHRSVSWYQQTPGQGLQFLFEYFSETQRNKGNFPGRFSGRQFSNSRSEMNVSTLELGDSALYLCASSFVGATGTYEQYFGPGTRLTVT.

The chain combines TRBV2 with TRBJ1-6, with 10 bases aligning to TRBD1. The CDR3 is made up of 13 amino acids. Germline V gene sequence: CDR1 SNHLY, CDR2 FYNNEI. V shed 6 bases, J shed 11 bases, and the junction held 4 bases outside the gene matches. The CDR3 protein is CASRGQGGAPLHF. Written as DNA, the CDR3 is TGTGCCAGCAGAGGACAGGGGGGAGCACCCCTCCACTTT.